This record covers a single TCR beta chain. Its antigen is unknown. This sample is drawn from a study of cytomegalovirus exposure and HLA in healthy donors. Study-wide findings and caveats: Earlier analysis looked at TCR beta V segments, and most were productive about 87% or about 30% of the time.

PCR used 60 Vbeta primers and 13 Jbeta primers. TCRdb's table, derived via immunoSEQ multiplex PCR, lists solely in-frame clones and lacks some. The table has 90,000 or so clones, roughly four fifths seen once. In germline, CDR1 is SNHLY, CDR2 FYNNEI. Trimming left V 1 base short and J 9 bases short, with 17 bases between. The CDR3 contains 15 residues. V gene TRBV2 combines with J gene TRBJ2-3; D perhaps matches TRBD2 (5 bases). Sequencing used PBMCs. The TCR was taken from a man aged 30 to 39 in good health and CMV-seropositive. Here the CDR3 DNA reads TGTGCCAGCAGTGAAGGGTCTGGTGGTGGGAGAACGCAGTATTTT. Its protein product is CASSEGSGGGRTQYF.